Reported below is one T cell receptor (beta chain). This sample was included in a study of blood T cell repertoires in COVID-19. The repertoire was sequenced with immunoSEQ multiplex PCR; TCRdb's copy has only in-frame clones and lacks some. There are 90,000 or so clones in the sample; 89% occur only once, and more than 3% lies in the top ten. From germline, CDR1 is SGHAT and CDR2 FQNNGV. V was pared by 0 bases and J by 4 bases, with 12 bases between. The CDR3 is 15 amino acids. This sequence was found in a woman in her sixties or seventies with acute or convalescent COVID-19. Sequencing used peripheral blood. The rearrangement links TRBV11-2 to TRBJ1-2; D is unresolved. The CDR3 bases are TGTGCCAGCAGCTTAGATCGAGTGGGAGGCTATGGCTACACCTTC. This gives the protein CASSLDRVGGYGYTF.